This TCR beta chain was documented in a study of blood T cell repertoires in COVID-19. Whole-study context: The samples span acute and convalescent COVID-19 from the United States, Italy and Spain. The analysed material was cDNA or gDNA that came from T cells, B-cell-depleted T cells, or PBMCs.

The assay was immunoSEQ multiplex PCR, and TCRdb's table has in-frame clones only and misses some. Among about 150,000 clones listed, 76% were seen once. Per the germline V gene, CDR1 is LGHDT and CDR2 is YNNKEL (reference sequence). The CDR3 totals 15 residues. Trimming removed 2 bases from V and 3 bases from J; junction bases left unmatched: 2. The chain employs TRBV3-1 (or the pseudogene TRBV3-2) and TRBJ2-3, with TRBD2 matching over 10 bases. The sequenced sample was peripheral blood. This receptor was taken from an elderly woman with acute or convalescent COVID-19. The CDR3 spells CASSQPSGGTDTQYF. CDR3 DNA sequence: TGTGCCAGCAGCCAACCTAGCGGGGGAACAGATACGCAGTATTTT.